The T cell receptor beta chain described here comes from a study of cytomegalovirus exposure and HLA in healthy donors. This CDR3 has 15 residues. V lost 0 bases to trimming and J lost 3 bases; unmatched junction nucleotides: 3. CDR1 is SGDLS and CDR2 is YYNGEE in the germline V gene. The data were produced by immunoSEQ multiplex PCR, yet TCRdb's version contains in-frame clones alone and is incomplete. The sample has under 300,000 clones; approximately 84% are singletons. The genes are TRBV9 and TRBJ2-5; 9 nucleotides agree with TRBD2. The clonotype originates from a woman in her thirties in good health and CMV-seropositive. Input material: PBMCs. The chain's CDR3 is CASSVGASGEETQYF. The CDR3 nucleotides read TGTGCCAGCAGCGTAGGGGCTAGCGGGGAAGAGACCCAGTACTTC.